Listed here are 20 T cell receptor beta chains from one sample, sequenced in a study of T cells in Graves' hyperthyroidism and ophthalmopathy. Amplified TCR beta CDR3 regions derived from RNA transcripts. HTBI primers were the set used in a first-round RT-PCR of the TCR CDR3. One entry per CDR3 protein results from TCRdb running MiXCR on the multiplex PCR reads. The sample shows 300,000 to 350,000 distinct CDR3 sequences, roughly a fifth of them seen only once. Sequenced: blood. These receptors came from a woman between 45 and 65 years old with Graves' hyperthyroidism.

This clonotype has just a few counts. The CDR3 DNA is TGTGCCAGCAGCCTCCCAAGGGAAGTTGGTGGCTACACCTTC. Protein sequence: CASSLPREVGGYTF. The rearrangement uses TRBV7-3 and TRBJ1-2; D gene uncertain. The germline gives CDR1 SGHTA, CDR2 FQGTGA. The V end lost 5 bases, the J end lost 7 bases, and 17 bases lay between the germline ends. The CDR3 covers 14 residues.

Comment on this clonotype: A single base separates this from a much larger clone, so it may be a read error. The rearrangement uses TRBV5-1 and TRBJ2-2; 8 positions agree with TRBD1. V was clipped by 9 bases and J by 4 bases; unmatched bases: 5. CDR1 and CDR2 from the germline V gene are SGHRS and YFSETQ. CDR3 length: 13 residues. The CDR3, as DNA: TGCGCCAACTCAGGGGGCGCCACCGGGGAGCTGTTTTTT. This gives the protein CANSGGATGELFF.

This clonotype was seen repeatedly, ten times or more. The rearrangement joins TRBV30 to TRBJ2-7; 8 bases line up with TRBD2. The V and J ends lost 2 bases and 2 bases, in that order; junction bases with no gene match: 8. The germline V gene encodes CDR1 GTSNPN and CDR2 SVGIG (reference sequence). The CDR3 runs to 15 residues. The DNA for the CDR3 is TGTGCCTGGAGTACACGGAGCGGGAGACCCTACGAGCAGTACTTC. Translation: CAWSTRSGRPYEQYF.

This clonotype was observed at least ten times. This chain uses TRBV3-1 with TRBJ1-6; D is perhaps TRBD1 (5 bases). V was cut by 1 base and J by 8 bases, with 15 bases left in between. This CDR3 has 16 amino acids. Germline CDR1 LGHDT, CDR2 YNNKEL (reference sequence). The CDR3 region is CASSQGAGWMDSPLHF. For the CDR3, the DNA is TGTGCCAGCAGCCAAGGGGCAGGGTGGATGGATTCACCCCTCCACTTT.

This clonotype was counted at least ten times. The gene calls are TRBV9 and TRBJ1-6, with 9 bases lining up with TRBD1. The length of the CDR3 is 14 residues. Trimming removed 3 bases from V and 8 bases from J; junction bases left unmatched: 3. Per germline, CDR1 SGDLS and CDR2 YYNGEE. The CDR3 spells CASSAWTGDSPLHF. The CDR3 nucleotides read TGTGCCAGCAGCGCTTGGACAGGGGATTCACCCCTCCACTTT.

This clonotype came up many times. The rearrangement uses TRBV5-1 and TRBJ1-2; D gene ambiguous. The CDR3 has 15 amino acids. V was shortened by 0 bases and J by 0 bases, with 9 bases between the two germline ends. CDR1 SGHRS and CDR2 YFSETQ come from the germline V gene. The chain's CDR3 is CASSLARTSNYGYTF. CDR3 DNA sequence: TGCGCCAGCAGCTTGGCGCGGACTTCTAACTATGGCTACACCTTC.

The V gene is TRBV9, the J gene TRBJ2-1, with D perhaps assigned TRBD1 or TRBD2 (5 bases each). The CDR3 has 16 amino acids. Germline CDR1 SGDLS, CDR2 YYNGEE. Trimming pared 3 bases from V and 10 bases from J, leaving 23 bases between. The CDR3 DNA sequence: TGTGCCAGCAGCGCCCCTGGGACCGGACGCCTCCAGGAGCAGTTCTTC. It codes for CASSAPGTGRLQEQFF. The whole variable domain, filled in from reference TRBV9 and TRBJ2-1, reads DSGVTQTPKHLITATGQRVTLRCSPRSGDLSVYWYQQSLDQGLQFLIQYYNGEERAKGNILERFSAQQFPDLHSELNLSSLELGDSALYFCASSAPGTGRLQEQFFGPGTRLTVL.

The rearrangement uses TRBV7-8 and TRBJ2-3, with a weak D call TRBD2 (7 bases). Trimming removed 5 bases from V and 9 bases from J, with 24 bases in between. CDR1 and CDR2 (germline): SGHVS, FQNEAQ. The CDR3 is made up of 16 amino acids. CDR3 coding DNA: TGTGCCAGCAGCCCCAGGGGAAGCGGGAAGGCCCAAACGCAGTATTTT. This codes for CASSPRGSGKAQTQYF.

This clonotype was counted many times. The chain's CDR3 is CASSLGFANYGYTF. The CDR3, as DNA: TGTGCCAGCAGCTTAGGTTTCGCTAACTATGGCTACACCTTC. The chain joins TRBV7-9 to TRBJ1-2; no definite D call. The V end was cut by 1 base, the J end by 0 bases, with 6 bases between. From germline, CDR1 is SEHNR and CDR2 FQNEAQ (reference sequence). The CDR3 sequence is 14 residues long.

Ten or more counts support this clonotype. V usage is TRBV3-1 and J usage is TRBJ2-5; 16 bases map to TRBD2. The CDR3 runs 17 residues. The V and J ends lost 3 bases and 4 bases, in that order; junction bases with no gene match: 5. Per the germline V gene, CDR1 is LGHDT and CDR2 is YNNKEL (reference sequence). The CDR3 loop reads CASSQGTSGRVLETQYF. Written as DNA, the CDR3 is TGTGCCAGCAGCCAGGGGACTAGCGGGAGGGTTCTAGAGACCCAGTACTTC.

Worth noting for this clonotype: Compared with germline, one end of the junction differs, possibly owing to a read error. The chain joins TRBV28 to TRBJ1-4, with 9 nucleotides matching TRBD1. The CDR3 is 15 residues long. In germline, CDR1 is MDHEN, CDR2 SYDVKM. The CDR3 reads CASRLPTGGNEELFF. In DNA, the CDR3 is TGTGCCAGCAGGTTACCGACAGGGGGAAATGAAGAACTGTTTTTT.

This clonotype was recorded many times. This chain links TRBV6-1 with TRBJ2-1; D gene unclear. The ends were cut back, 7 bases at V and 7 bases at J, with 14 bases in the middle. This CDR3 region has 13 residues. The germline CDR1 and CDR2 sequences are MNHNS and SASEGT. Written as DNA, the CDR3 is TGTGCCAGCAATGTCGGTTGGGGTAATGAGCAGTTCTTC. Translated: CASNVGWGNEQFF.

The table lists this clonotype with many counts. J is TRBJ2-5 and V is TRBV28; tentatively, D is TRBD1 (7 bases). CDR3 length: 17 amino acids. The germline gives CDR1 MDHEN, CDR2 SYDVKM. The V end was cut by 5 bases, the J end by 0 bases, with 19 bases between. The chain's CDR3 is CASSGPPRDRNQETQYF. The DNA of the CDR3 is TGTGCCAGCAGTGGCCCTCCGCGGGACAGAAACCAAGAGACCCAGTACTTC. The full variable domain, completed using reference TRBV28 and TRBJ2-5, is DVKVTQSSRYLVKRTGEKVFLECVQDMDHENMFWYRQDPGLGLRLIYFSYDVKMKEKGDIPEGYSVSREKKERFSLILESASTNQTSMYLCASSGPPRDRNQETQYFGPGTRLLVL.

This clonotype has a handful of counts. This rearrangement joins TRBV5-5 to TRBJ1-1, with D maybe TRBD1 (5 bases). Germline-derived CDR1 and CDR2 are SGHKS and YYEKEE (reference sequence). V was pared by 0 bases and J by 11 bases, with 11 bases between. The CDR3 totals 12 residues. As DNA, the CDR3 is TGTGCCAGCAGCTTGGAACAGGCGGCGGCTTTCTTT. Translation: CASSLEQAAAFF.

J is TRBJ1-5 and V is TRBV5-6, with a weak D call TRBD1 (5 bases). In germline, CDR1 is SGHDT, CDR2 YYEEEE. The CDR3 runs 16 residues. Trimming removed 1 base from V and 1 base from J, with 12 bases in between. CDR3: CASSLQAKGSNQPQHF. The CDR3 coding sequence is TGTGCCAGCAGCTTGCAGGCAAAGGGGAGCAATCAGCCCCAGCATTTT.

In its sample, this clonotype was seen many times. CDR3 sequence: CASSLGRGRAGEEQETQYF. The CDR3 region has the DNA TGCGCCAGCAGCTTAGGCAGGGGGCGAGCGGGAGAAGAACAAGAGACCCAGTACTTC. J is TRBJ2-5 and V is TRBV5-1; perhaps D is TRBD1 or TRBD2 (8 bases each). Germline CDR1 reads SGHRS; CDR2 reads YFSETQ. Trimming left V 2 bases short and J 2 bases short, with 25 bases between. The CDR3 sequence is 19 residues long.

This clonotype was detected ten times or more. The chain links TRBV5-5 to TRBJ2-7; 7 positions agree with TRBD1. The junction had 10 bases not matched to a gene; V was cut back by 2 bases and J by 5 bases. Germline V CDR1 and CDR2: SGHKS, YYEKEE (reference sequence). The CDR3 has 15 amino acids. The CDR3, as DNA: TGTGCCAGCAGCTTCCCAGGGGGTCCCTTGAACGAGCAGTACTTC. It yields the protein CASSFPGGPLNEQYF.

A note on this clonotype: This may be a read error: a much more frequent sequence differs by one nucleotide. A read error is likely, as this CDR3 ends without the conserved phenylalanine or tryptophan. The chain carries TRBV7-2 and TRBJ2-2; no clear D gene. Germline V gene lookup returns CDR1 SGHTA and CDR2 FQGNSA. The CDR3 length is 15 residues. V lost 1 base to trimming and J lost 3 bases, with 9 bases between them. The CDR3 region has the DNA TGTGCCAGCAGCTTAGGTGGCAGGCACACCGGGGAGCTGTTTTGT. It yields the protein CASSLGGRHTGELFC.

There are many counts of this clonotype. V is TRBV2 and J is TRBJ1-4; TRBD1 matches 7 bases. Germline loops: CDR1 SNHLY, CDR2 FYNNEI. Losses at the gene ends were 4 bases for V and 5 bases for J; bases not matched to a gene: 7. The CDR3 is made up of 15 amino acids. DNA for the CDR3: TGTGCCAGCAGTGGACCGGGACAGAAGAATGAAAAACTGTTTTTT. It yields the protein CASSGPGQKNEKLFF.

The chain links TRBV30 to TRBJ1-1; no firm D call. Trimming took 6 bases from V and 4 from J, leaving 6 bases between them. This CDR3 is built from 10 residues. Germline-derived CDR1 and CDR2 are GTSNPN and SVGIG (reference sequence). CDR3 bases: TGTGCCTGTGGCCGCACTGAAGCTTTCTTT. Its translation is CACGRTEAFF.